This T cell receptor beta chain originates from a study of blood T cell repertoires in COVID-19. Across the study: Donors in the United States, Italy and Spain gave samples during acute or convalescent COVID-19. T cells, B-cell-depleted T cells, or PBMCs supplied cDNA or gDNA.

CDR3 length: 14 residues. Germline CDR1 is MGHDK and CDR2 is SYGVNS. V lost 1 base, J lost 4 bases, and 11 bases lay in between. Source study methods: Reference gene primer amplification in the assay estimated nucleated cell counts. Sequenced by immunoSEQ multiplex PCR; TCRdb stores in-frame clones only, minus some. Clone size and the V and J calls come from that table; the DNA yielded D and trimming. This table has about 51,000 clones, about 86% appearing once. The TCR originated in a man at least 80 years old with active COVID-19. The source material was peripheral blood. The chain has TRBV25-1 and TRBJ2-7; D is possibly TRBD2 (5 bases). The CDR3 DNA is TGTGCCAGCAGTGAATCAAGGACTCTTTACGAGCAGTACTTC. It encodes CASSESRTLYEQYF.